This entry describes one T cell receptor (beta chain). These data originate in a study of OX40 agonist ivuxolimab in advanced cancers. Germline V gene lookup returns CDR1 SGHTA and CDR2 FQGNSA. The CDR3 totals 14 residues. Trimming cost V 6 bases and J 2 bases, with 11 bases left between them. Profiled with immunoSEQ multiplex PCR; TCRdb holds only in-frame clones, not every one. The sample lists over 85,000 clones, roughly 80% seen once, with roughly 1.1% in the top ten. This clonotype was obtained from an adult with an advanced solid tumor such as melanoma, head and neck, liver or kidney cancer. This chain uses TRBV7-2 with TRBJ1-5; the D gene is possibly TRBD1 (5 bases). The specimen comprised CD4+ or CD8+ T cells sorted from blood, sampled in a trial of the OX40 agonist ivuxolimab. CDR3 nucleotide sequence: TGTGCCAGCAGGAAAGGAGGGGGCAATCAGCCCCAGCATTTT. It codes for CASRKGGGNQPQHF. The full variable domain, rest sourced from reference TRBV7-2 and TRBJ1-5, is GAGVSQSPSNKVTEKGKDVELRCDPISGHTALYWYRQSLGQGLEFLIYFQGNSAPDKSGLPSDRFSAERTGGSVSTLTIQRTQQEDSAVYLCASRKGGGNQPQHFGDGTRLSIL.